This entry lists 20 T cell receptor beta chains sequenced from one sample in a study of cytomegalovirus exposure and HLA in healthy donors. It was with 60 Vbeta and 13 Jbeta primers that the PCR ran. Only in-frame clones appear in the TCRdb table, and some are missing; sequencing was by immunoSEQ multiplex PCR. The table has about 180,000 clones, around 77% seen once. The sample was PBMCs. The receptors shown here come from a man aged 60 to 75 in good health and CMV-seronegative.

The chain combines TRBV6-1 with TRBJ2-1; the D gene is possibly TRBD2 (5 bases). With 6 bases removed from V and 0 bases from J, the gap between germline ends came to 12 bases. The CDR3 has 15 residues. Germline values: CDR1 MNHNS, CDR2 SASEGT. This chain's CDR3 is CASRLTISSYNEQFF. CDR3 bases: TGTGCCAGCAGGTTGACTATTAGCTCCTACAATGAGCAGTTCTTC.

The CDR3 nucleotides read TGTGCCAGCACCCCCAGGGGATTGAACACTGAAGCTTTCTTT. It codes for CASTPRGLNTEAFF. The chain uses TRBV9 and TRBJ1-1, with D possibly matching TRBD1 (6 bases). The CDR3 loop spans 14 amino acids. Germline CDR1 SGDLS, CDR2 YYNGEE. V was trimmed by 6 bases and J by 0 bases, leaving 12 bases between them.

V usage is TRBV6-4 and J usage is TRBJ2-3, with D tentatively TRBD1 (5 bases). Per germline, CDR1 MRHNA and CDR2 SNTAGT. V dropped 5 bases and J dropped 0 bases, with 6 bases sitting between them. This CDR3 comprises 13 residues. CDR3 protein: CASSRTSTDTQYF. CDR3 DNA sequence: TGTGCCAGCAGTAGGACAAGCACAGATACGCAGTATTTT.

The chain has TRBV6-1 and TRBJ1-1; D not resolved. Germline CDR1 reads MNHNS; CDR2 reads SASEGT. V was shortened by 2 bases and J by 1 base, with 5 bases between the two germline ends. The CDR3 has 13 residues. The CDR3 DNA reads TGTGCCAGCAGTGAATATCGGAACACTGAAGCTTTCTTT. Protein product: CASSEYRNTEAFF.

The chain recombines TRBV6-1 with TRBJ1-2; the D gene is possibly TRBD1 (6 bases). Germline values: CDR1 MNHNS, CDR2 SASEGT. Trimming removed 3 bases at V and 3 bases at J, with 14 bases between. This CDR3 comprises 15 residues. The CDR3 is CASSDLTGLYYGYTF. CDR3 coding DNA: TGTGCCAGCAGTGACCTGACAGGTCTTTACTATGGCTACACCTTC.

CDR3 protein: CASSRTANYGYTF. The CDR3 DNA reads TGTGCCAGCAGCCGGACAGCTAACTATGGCTACACCTTC. V is TRBV7-2 and J is TRBJ1-2; TRBD1 might be the D (6 bases). V dropped 5 bases and J dropped 0 bases, with 7 bases sitting between them. Per the germline V gene, CDR1 is SGHTA and CDR2 is FQGNSA. CDR3 length equals 13 residues.

This chain uses TRBV6-1 with TRBJ1-1; D perhaps matches TRBD1 (5 bases). The CDR3 consists of 14 residues. Between the trimmed V and J ends, which lost 5 bases and 1 base, there was a span of 11 bases. Germline-derived CDR1 and CDR2 are MNHNS and SASEGT. Here the CDR3 reads CASSSGTPNTEAFF. CDR3 in DNA: TGTGCCAGCAGTTCCGGGACTCCGAACACTGAAGCTTTCTTT.

The gene calls are TRBV14 and TRBJ1-1; D is unresolved. With 0 bases removed from V and 8 bases from J, the gap between germline ends came to 13 bases. Germline V gene sequence: CDR1 SGHDN, CDR2 FVKESK. The CDR3 covers 14 residues. The CDR3, as DNA: TGTGCCAGCAGCCAAGATTTAAGTATCGGGGAAGCTTTCTTT. Translating it yields CASSQDLSIGEAFF.

The chain couples TRBV6-5 to TRBJ2-2, with TRBD2 matching over 8 bases. The J segment lost 0 bases and the V segment lost 4 bases, leaving 4 bases of the junction unmatched. The CDR3 is made up of 16 amino acids. The germline CDR1 and CDR2 sequences are MNHEY and SVGAGI. CDR3 protein: CASSFGRGANTGELFF. In DNA form, the CDR3 reads TGTGCCAGCAGTTTTGGGCGGGGGGCGAACACCGGGGAGCTGTTTTTT.

The chain is built from TRBV7-9 and TRBJ1-4, with D uncertain. Germline CDR1 SEHNR, CDR2 FQNEAQ (reference sequence). The CDR3 consists of 17 residues. V was trimmed by 3 bases and J by 3 bases, leaving 17 bases between them. DNA of the CDR3: TGTGCCAGCAGCTTGTTCGGCGGAGGGATGGCTAATGAAAAACTGTTTTTT. The encoded protein is CASSLFGGGMANEKLFF. The full variable domain, completed using reference TRBV7-9 and TRBJ1-4, is DTGVSQNPRHKITKRGQNVTFRCDPISEHNRLYWYRQTLGQGPEFLTYFQNEAQLEKSRLLSDRFSAERPKGSFSTLEIQRTEQGDSAMYLCASSLFGGGMANEKLFFGSGTQLSVL.

The chain recombines TRBV7-7 with TRBJ2-3; TRBD1 matches 10 bases. V dropped 4 bases and J dropped 4; count of bases not matched to a gene: 2. Germline V CDR1 and CDR2: SSHAT, FNYEAQ (reference sequence). The CDR3 length is 14 residues. For the CDR3, the DNA is TGTGCCAGCAGCTCCGGGACAGGGGCAGATACGCAGTATTTT. Its translation is CASSSGTGADTQYF.

V and J are TRBV2 and TRBJ2-2, with TRBD2 identical over 11 bases. The V gene end was trimmed by 2 bases and the J gene end by 4 bases; junction bases not matched to a gene: 3. From germline, CDR1 is SNHLY and CDR2 FYNNEI. The CDR3 runs to 16 residues. Here the CDR3 reads CASSELLAGATGELFF. CDR3 DNA sequence: TGTGCCAGCAGTGAACTACTAGCGGGGGCCACCGGGGAGCTGTTTTTT.

This clone showed up just once. This chain connects TRBV5-5 to TRBJ2-7, with 8 bases identical to TRBD1. Trimming removed 3 bases from V and 7 bases from J; junction bases left unmatched: 12. CDR1 is SGHKS and CDR2 is YYEKEE in the germline V gene (reference sequence). The CDR3 consists of 15 residues. The CDR3 region has the DNA TGTGCCAGCAGCTGGGCGACAGGGGCCTTGGGAGAGCAGTACTTC. Its protein product is CASSWATGALGEQYF.

The chain employs TRBV28 and TRBJ2-1; 8 positions agree with TRBD2. J lost 7 bases, V lost 7 bases, and 3 bases had no gene match. CDR1 is MDHEN, CDR2 SYDVKM, per germline. The CDR3 totals 12 residues. The CDR3 nucleotides read TGTGCCAGCATCGGGAGGGGGAATGAGCAGTTCTTC. It codes for CASIGRGNEQFF.

Note on this clone: Its ends do not fully match the called genes, so a read error is possible. Other nucleotide sequences from this sample produce the same CDR3. The CDR3 here is CASSEYSRGTNTEAFF. Written as DNA, the CDR3 is TGCGCCAGCTCAGAATATAGTCGGGGGACGAACACTGAAGCTTTCTTT. The chain joins TRBV18 to TRBJ1-1; maybe TRBD1 (5 bases). Germline V gene data show CDR1 as KGHSH and CDR2 as LQKENI. The CDR3 spans 16 residues.

The chain has TRBV6-1 and TRBJ2-1, with D possibly TRBD2 on 5 matching bases. The CDR3 contains 15 residues. CDR1 is MNHNS, CDR2 SASEGT, per germline. V lost 6 bases and J 5 bases, leaving 17 bases between the germline ends. CDR3: CASSPVGVKNNEQFF. DNA of the CDR3: TGTGCCAGCAGCCCAGTCGGGGTGAAAAACAATGAGCAGTTCTTC.

This chain connects TRBV6-1 to TRBJ2-1, with 7 positions matching TRBD1. J was trimmed by 4 bases and V by 7 bases; bases with no gene match: 10. Per the germline V gene, CDR1 is MNHNS and CDR2 is SASEGT. This CDR3 comprises 15 residues. CDR3 amino acids: CASTGGRGRYNEQFF. The DNA of the CDR3 is TGTGCCAGCACTGGGGGAAGGGGGCGATACAATGAGCAGTTCTTC.

This sequence joins TRBV4-2 and TRBJ1-2; the D gene is possibly TRBD1 (5 bases). Trimming removed 0 bases from V and 5 bases from J, with 13 bases in between. CDR3 length: 15 residues. CDR1 and CDR2 from the germline V gene are LGHNA and YNFKEQ. In DNA form, the CDR3 reads TGTGCCAGCAGCCAAGATCTCGGGGGGTGGTATGGCTACACCTTC. Encoded protein: CASSQDLGGWYGYTF.

V usage is TRBV6-5 and J usage is TRBJ1-2; D call uncertain. The germline V gene encodes CDR1 MNHEY and CDR2 SVGAGI. CDR3 size: 13 residues. V gave up 0 bases and J gave up 10 bases, with 12 bases separating them. The CDR3 bases are TGTGCCAGCAGTTACTCTGAGGCTACCGACTACACCTTC. It codes for CASSYSEATDYTF.

This chain joins TRBV6-5 and TRBJ1-1; TRBD1 agrees at 9 bases. From germline, CDR1 is MNHEY and CDR2 SVGAGI. The V segment lost 6 bases and the J segment 7 bases; nucleotides outside the gene matches: 12. The CDR3 sequence is 15 residues long. CDR3 protein: CASRPSGTGPREAFF. The CDR3, as DNA: TGTGCCAGCAGACCATCCGGGACAGGGCCTCGTGAAGCTTTCTTT.